The TCR beta chain under discussion was sequenced for a study of identical twins. Broader study findings: In cord blood, abundant beta clonotypes had fewer insertions; memory showed no trend. Analyses of zero insertions could, in part, be confounded by invariant MAIT and iNKT cells.

This clonotype was found a few times. The antigen remains undetermined. The authors used template switching to add a universal primer site and gave cDNA unique molecular identifiers. MiXCR was run by TCRdb on the 5' RACE reads, yielding one entry per CDR3 protein. The table has roughly 470,000 distinct CDR3 sequences, approximately 14% seen once. The CDR3 contains 17 residues. V gave up 2 bases and J gave up 5 bases; unmatched junction bases: 12. Germline CDR1 MNHEY, CDR2 SVGAGI. This same sample was also taken into another study, of yellow fever vaccine responses in identical twins.

The chain uses TRBV6-5 and TRBJ2-3, with 8 bases that match TRBD1. Sequenced material: CD4+ T cells sorted from blood. The source is a woman aged 18-29 years in good health. The CDR3 region is CASSYRPHPGQEDTQYF. CDR3 coding DNA: TGTGCCAGCAGTTACCGGCCACACCCGGGACAGGAAGATACGCAGTATTTT.